This TCR beta chain was found in a study of cytomegalovirus exposure and HLA in healthy donors. About the research overall: Assignment to the Caucasian-associated ancestry cluster applied to roughly 80% of the approximately 400 genotyped donors.

As to this clone: Its antigen is still unknown.

The PCR had 60 Vbeta and 13 Jbeta primers. Sequenced by immunoSEQ multiplex PCR; TCRdb stores in-frame clones only, minus some. The data contain around 200,000 clones, roughly four fifths of them singletons. Study observations and caveats: There were reportedly fewer N-insertions in an Asian-associated ancestry cluster than the roughly 670-donor mean, in a later analysis. In all likelihood, a cluster of highly shared sequence variants was a sequencing artifact.

The CDR3 consists of 15 residues. Germline CDR1 is LNHDA and CDR2 is SQIVND (reference sequence). Trimming removed 2 bases from V and 1 base from J, with 6 bases in between. Source material: PBMCs. This TCR was sampled from a woman aged 40 to 49 in good health and CMV-seronegative. The chain uses TRBV19 and TRBJ2-6, with a tentative D call TRBD1 (5 bases). As DNA, the CDR3 is TGTGCCAGTAGTATATACAGGTCTGGGGCCAACGTCCTGACTTTC. Amino acids: CASSIYRSGANVLTF.